This entry features one T cell receptor beta chain sequence. The antigen is unknown. The sample originates from a study of blood T cells in healthy people across ages. The overall study: Template switching captured about one barcoded beta molecule per two T cells. Study-level findings and limits: While age rose, TCR beta diversity per million T cells dropped in a roughly linear way. It was held that the diversity estimates obtained from one million T cells were underestimates.

The germline gives CDR1 MNHEY, CDR2 SVGEGT. Between the trimmed V and J ends, which lost 4 bases and 9 bases, there was a span of 22 bases. CDR3 size: 16 residues. Then a second PCR, running about 6 to 12 cycles, was carried out with a sample-barcoded 5' primer and a J-beta primer mix. Every cDNA molecule bore a tag from a template-switch adaptor containing 12 random nucleotides. TCRdb re-derived calls from the 5' RACE reads in MiXCR, one entry per CDR3 protein. The sample lists roughly 700,000 distinct CDR3 sequences; roughly 50% were seen once. The chain combines TRBV6-2 or TRBV6-3 with TRBJ2-1; D perhaps matches TRBD2 (5 bases). This receptor was identified in a woman aged 60-70 years in good health. The specimen was blood. The chain's CDR3 is CASSSIPRSGSSEQFF. CDR3 DNA sequence: TGTGCCAGCAGTTCCATCCCGAGGTCGGGGTCGAGTGAGCAGTTCTTC.